The clone carrying this T cell receptor beta chain occurred many times. The antigen remains undetermined. The CDR3 has 13 amino acids. The germline V gene has CDR1 SGHRS and CDR2 YFSETQ. Trimming pared 3 bases from V and 3 bases from J, leaving 10 bases between. The entry originates in a study of T cells after yellow fever vaccination. Study-wide background: For low cell numbers, libraries were made with SMART-Seq v4 Ultra Low Input.

Study results and limitations: Post-booster repertoires contained most primary-vaccination clones again (around 96% CD4, 85% to 90% CD8).

Using its own MiXCR run on the 5' RACE reads, TCRdb lists one record per CDR3 protein. Found here are 300,000 or so distinct CDR3 sequences, 7% to 10% of them singletons; the top ten hold approximately 15%. This chain links TRBV5-1 with TRBJ2-7; the D gene is possibly TRBD2 (5 bases). Material: PBMCs, obtained about 49 days after the first yellow fever vaccination. The clonotype comes from a man younger than 35 who received the YFV17D yellow fever vaccine. Written as DNA, the CDR3 is TGCGCCAGCAGCTACGGGGAGTTCTACGAGCAGTACTTC. Translated: CASSYGEFYEQYF.